These 9 T cell receptor beta chains originate from one sample sequenced in a study of blood T cell repertoires in COVID-19. The method was immunoSEQ multiplex PCR; TCRdb's version includes in-frame clones alone and lacks a portion of them. The table shows just under 150,000 clones, with around 87% occurring only once. The sample comprised peripheral blood. Every receptor here comes from a woman in her forties or fifties with active or convalescent COVID-19.

The chain joins TRBV30 to TRBJ2-7; D perhaps matches TRBD1 (6 bases). The CDR3 covers 13 residues. With 3 bases removed from V and 3 bases from J, the gap between germline ends came to 12 bases. The germline V gene has CDR1 GTSNPN and CDR2 SVGIG (reference sequence). DNA of the CDR3: TGTGCCTGGAGCAGGGGATGGGACTACGAGCAGTACTTC. It specifies CAWSRGWDYEQYF.

J is TRBJ2-1 and V is TRBV5-1; TRBD2 matches 9 bases. The CDR3 covers 16 residues. Germline V CDR1 and CDR2: SGHRS, YFSETQ. The trim removed 4 bases at V and 6 bases at J, leaving 11 bases unmatched. The CDR3 is CASSLLAGAGRNEQFF. The CDR3 DNA reads TGCGCCAGCAGCCTCTTAGCGGGAGCTGGACGCAATGAGCAGTTCTTC.

The genes are TRBV2 and TRBJ2-7, with TRBD1 as a possible D gene (5 bases). The CDR3 totals 13 residues. V lost 5 bases, J lost 2 bases, and 10 bases lay in between. The V gene's germline CDR1 is SNHLY and CDR2 FYNNEI. CDR3 amino acids: CASSTDTAYEQYF. CDR3 in DNA: TGTGCCAGCAGTACGGACACAGCCTACGAGCAGTACTTC.

The genes are TRBV29-1 and TRBJ1-2; D not resolved. CDR1 is SQVTM and CDR2 is ANQGSEA in the germline V gene. The V and J ends lost 8 bases and 0 bases respectively, with 16 bases between them. There are 14 residues in the CDR3. Here the CDR3 DNA reads TGCAGCCTCGAGCCCACAGCTACTAACTATGGCTACACCTTC. Amino acid sequence: CSLEPTATNYGYTF.

The chain uses TRBV5-1 and TRBJ2-5; 12 bases match TRBD2. CDR3 length equals 16 residues. CDR1 is SGHRS and CDR2 is YFSETQ in the germline V gene. The trim removed 5 bases at V and 3 bases at J, leaving 8 bases unmatched. The CDR3 DNA reads as TGCGCCAGCAGGAGGACTAGCGGGGACGCGGAAGAGACCCAGTACTTC. Translation: CASRRTSGDAEETQYF.

The J gene is TRBJ1-5, the V gene TRBV6-2 or TRBV6-3; 8 nucleotides line up with TRBD1. The trim removed 5 bases at V and 4 bases at J, leaving 1 base unmatched. This CDR3 region has 13 residues. Germline loops: CDR1 MNHEY, CDR2 SVGEGT. The CDR3 reads CASSTGGNQPQHF. CDR3 bases: TGTGCCAGCAGTACAGGGGGGAATCAGCCCCAGCATTTT.

The chain combines TRBV28 with TRBJ2-1, with 11 bases fitting TRBD2. CDR1 is MDHEN and CDR2 is SYDVKM in the germline V gene. J gave up 1 base and V 5 bases, and 1 base lay outside the gene matches. The CDR3 runs to 15 residues. As DNA, the CDR3 is TGTGCCAGCAGTCGGACTAGCGGGTCCTACAATGAGCAGTTCTTC. This encodes CASSRTSGSYNEQFF.

The chain carries TRBV19 and TRBJ2-7; D is undetermined. V was cut by 6 bases and J by 4 bases, with 19 bases left in between. The germline V gene encodes CDR1 LNHDA and CDR2 SQIVND (reference sequence). The CDR3 sequence is 15 residues long. The CDR3 loop reads CASSPSSIFGYEQYF. CDR3 DNA: TGTGCCAGTAGCCCGTCCTCTATATTCGGTTACGAGCAGTACTTC.

V gene TRBV4-1 combines with J gene TRBJ1-2; 9 nucleotides agree with TRBD1. The length of the CDR3 is 13 residues. CDR1 is MGHRA, CDR2 YSYEKL, per germline. The J segment lost 8 bases and the V segment lost 7 bases, leaving 8 bases of the junction unmatched. As DNA, the CDR3 is TGCGCCAGCACCCCGGACAGGGGCGGGGGCTACACCTTC. Encoded protein: CASTPDRGGGYTF.